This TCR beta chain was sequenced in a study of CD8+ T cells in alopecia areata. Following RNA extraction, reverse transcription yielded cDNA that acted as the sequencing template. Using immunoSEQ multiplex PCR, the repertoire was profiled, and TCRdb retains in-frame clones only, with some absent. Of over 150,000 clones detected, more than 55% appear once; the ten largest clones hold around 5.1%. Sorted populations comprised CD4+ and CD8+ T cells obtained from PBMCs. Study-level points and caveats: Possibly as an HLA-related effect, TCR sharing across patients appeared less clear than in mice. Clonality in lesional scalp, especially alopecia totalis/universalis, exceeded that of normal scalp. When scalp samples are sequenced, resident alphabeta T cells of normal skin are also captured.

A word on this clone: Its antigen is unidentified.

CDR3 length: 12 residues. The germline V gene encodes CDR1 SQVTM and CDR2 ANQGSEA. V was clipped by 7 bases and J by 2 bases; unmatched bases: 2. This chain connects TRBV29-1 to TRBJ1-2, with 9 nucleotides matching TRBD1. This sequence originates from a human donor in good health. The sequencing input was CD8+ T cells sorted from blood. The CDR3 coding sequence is TGCAGCGCAGACAGGGGGAACTATGGCTACACCTTC. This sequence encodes CSADRGNYGYTF.